Sequencing of this T cell receptor (beta chain) was carried out in a study of cytomegalovirus exposure and HLA in healthy donors. Study-level findings and limits: Fewer N-insertions (relative to the approximately 700-donor mean) were reportedly seen in an Asian-associated ancestry cluster in a later analysis.

PCR involved 60 Vbeta and 13 Jbeta primers. Method: immunoSEQ multiplex PCR; TCRdb's copy keeps in-frame clones and lacks some. The sample lists 310,000 or so clones, roughly 90% occurring once. The CDR3 is made up of 15 amino acids. V lost 3 bases, J lost 2 bases, and 9 bases stayed unmatched. Per germline, CDR1 GTSNPN and CDR2 SVGIG (reference sequence). As concerns this clone: Its antigen is not known.

This sequence originates from a woman aged 18 to 35 in good health and CMV-seronegative. The chain couples TRBV30 to TRBJ2-7; TRBD1 aligns across 8 bases. Source material: PBMCs. The CDR3 sequence: CAWSRGAGGPYEQYF. CDR3 sequence (DNA): TGTGCCTGGAGCAGAGGGGCAGGGGGCCCCTACGAGCAGTACTTC.